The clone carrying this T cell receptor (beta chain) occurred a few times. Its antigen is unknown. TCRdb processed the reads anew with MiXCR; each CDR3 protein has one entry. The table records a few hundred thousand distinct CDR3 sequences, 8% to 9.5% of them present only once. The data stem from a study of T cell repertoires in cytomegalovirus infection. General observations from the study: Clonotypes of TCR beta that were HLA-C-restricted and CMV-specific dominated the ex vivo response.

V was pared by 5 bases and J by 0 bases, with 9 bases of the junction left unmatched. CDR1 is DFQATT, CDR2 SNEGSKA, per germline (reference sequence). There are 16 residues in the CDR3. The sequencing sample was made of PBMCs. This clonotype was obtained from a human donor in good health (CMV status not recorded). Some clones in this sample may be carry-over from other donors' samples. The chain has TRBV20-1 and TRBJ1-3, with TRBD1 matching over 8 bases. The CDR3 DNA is TGCAGTGCTTACCCGGGACAGGCAACCTCTGGAAACACCATATATTTT. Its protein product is CSAYPGQATSGNTIYF.